The 28 T cell receptor beta chains below were found in one sample sequenced in a study of beta chain features in type 1 diabetes. Isolated RNA was reverse transcribed in full, so expressed TCRB transcripts were sequenced. Sequencing used immunoSEQ multiplex PCR; TCRdb keeps in-frame clones, though not all of them. The repertoire includes some 200,000 clones, approximately 10% of them detected once, and roughly 1.4% sits in the top ten. The sequencing input was central memory CD4+ T cells from blood. Receptor source: a man between 18 and 35 years old in good health.

The CDR3: CASSAGAGMNTGELFF. The CDR3 DNA follows: TGTGCCAGCAGCGCTGGGGCAGGGATGAACACCGGGGAGCTGTTTTTT. The V and J genes are TRBV5-4 and TRBJ2-2; D may be TRBD1 (5 bases). The CDR3 covers 16 residues. Trimming stripped 4 bases from V and 1 base from J, with 14 bases between. Germline CDR1 reads SGHNT; CDR2 reads YYREEE (reference sequence).

The chain has TRBV20-1 and TRBJ2-7; D is undetermined. The germline V gene encodes CDR1 DFQATT and CDR2 SNEGSKA (reference sequence). With 1 base removed from V and 2 bases from J, the gap between germline ends came to 0 bases. The CDR3 extends over 10 amino acids. The CDR3: CSARAYEQYF. Here the CDR3 DNA reads TGCAGTGCTAGAGCCTACGAGCAGTACTTC.

The J gene is TRBJ1-2, the V gene TRBV9, with unresolved D. Germline CDR1 SGDLS, CDR2 YYNGEE. The V and J ends lost 3 bases and 4 bases respectively, with 10 bases between them. The CDR3 spans 13 residues. This CDR3 is CASSDLVGYGYTF. The DNA for the CDR3 is TGTGCCAGCAGCGATCTGGTAGGCTATGGCTACACCTTC.

As to this clone: At the DNA level, this CDR3 is encoded by other sequences in the same sample as well. The chain carries TRBV30 and TRBJ2-5; 7 bases match TRBD1. The J call may be in error: the DNA end matches TRBJ2-7 better. This CDR3 is 12 amino acids long. Germline V gives CDR1 GTSNPN, CDR2 SVGIG (reference sequence). CDR3 amino acids: CAWSRQGYEQYF. The CDR3 region has the DNA TGTGCCTGGAGTAGACAGGGCTACGAGCAGTACTTC.

This clone was seen a handful of times. This rearrangement joins TRBV5-1 to TRBJ2-5, with D uncertain. CDR1 is SGHRS and CDR2 is YFSETQ in the germline V gene. V was pared by 1 base and J by 1 base, with 2 bases between. CDR3 length equals 12 residues. The CDR3 here is CASSLLQETQYF. CDR3 DNA: TGCGCCAGCAGCTTGCTCCAAGAGACCCAGTACTTC.

CDR3 nucleotide sequence: TGTGCCAGCAGCGTAAACTTTAACATCGATGAGCAGTTCTTC. It codes for CASSVNFNIDEQFF. The genes are TRBV9 and TRBJ2-1, with unresolved D. This CDR3 region has 14 residues. Germline V gene lookup returns CDR1 SGDLS and CDR2 YYNGEE. The V gene lost 1 base and the J gene lost 8 bases, with 13 bases spanning the gap.

In DNA form, the CDR3 reads TGCGCCAGCAGCTTGGCCTTTTACATGCTCTCCGAGCAGTACTTC. It specifies CASSLAFYMLSEQYF. The chain links TRBV5-1 to TRBJ2-7; D gene uncertain. V shed 0 bases and J shed 6 bases, with 16 bases lying between them. This CDR3 region has 15 residues. Looked up from germline, CDR1 is SGHRS and CDR2 is YFSETQ.

This clone appeared a few times. The chain is built from TRBV7-2 and TRBJ2-5, with 12 bases matching TRBD1. Unmatched junction bases numbered 8, after V lost 0 bases and J lost 6 bases. The CDR3 runs 17 residues. The V gene's germline CDR1 is SGHTA and CDR2 FQGNSA. In DNA form, the CDR3 reads TGTGCCAGCAGCTTAGCCGGGACAGGGGGCGGGTCGCAGACCCAGTACTTC. Translating gives CASSLAGTGGGSQTQYF.

This clone was detected a few times. V usage is TRBV11-2 and J usage is TRBJ2-6; D call uncertain. V lost 5 bases, J lost 4 bases, and 9 bases lay in between. CDR1 and CDR2 from the germline V gene are SGHAT and FQNNGV. This CDR3 region has 14 residues. This CDR3 reads CASSPTTGANVLTF. The CDR3 nucleotides are TGTGCCAGCAGCCCTACGACAGGGGCCAACGTCCTGACTTTC.

The V gene is TRBV7-3, the J gene TRBJ2-5; D is perhaps TRBD1 (7 bases). This CDR3 is 15 amino acids long. Trimming cost V 1 base and J 4 bases, with 13 bases left between them. The V gene's germline CDR1 is SGHTA and CDR2 FQGTGA. CDR3 sequence: CASSLSRGDGETQYF. The CDR3 coding sequence is TGTGCCAGCAGCTTAAGCAGGGGGGATGGAGAGACCCAGTACTTC.

The V gene is TRBV10-3, the J gene TRBJ2-1; 7 nucleotides agree with TRBD2. J was trimmed by 9 bases and V by 3 bases; bases with no gene match: 8. CDR3 size: 14 residues. Germline values: CDR1 ENHRY, CDR2 SYGVKD. The CDR3 DNA sequence: TGTGCCATCAGTGAAGGGGAGGGCCCTCCTGAGCAGTTCTTC. It translates to CAISEGEGPPEQFF.

This clone appeared many times. This rearrangement joins TRBV5-8 to TRBJ2-5; D call uncertain. V was shortened by 2 bases and J by 2 bases, with 10 bases between the two germline ends. Germline V gene lookup returns CDR1 SGHTS and CDR2 YDEGEE. The CDR3 totals 14 residues. CDR3 DNA: TGTGCCAGCAGCTTCCCCGGACGGCAAGAGACCCAGTACTTC. Protein: CASSFPGRQETQYF.

This clone was seen a few times. The CDR3 spells CAWNNAQGRTEAFF. The CDR3 bases are TGTGCCTGGAATAACGCTCAGGGAAGGACTGAAGCTTTCTTT. The J gene is TRBJ1-1, the V gene TRBV30; possibly TRBD1 for D (5 bases). With 4 bases removed from V and 5 bases from J, the gap between germline ends came to 17 bases. Germline V gene data show CDR1 as GTSNPN and CDR2 as SVGIG (reference sequence). This CDR3 has 14 amino acids.

This clone came up many times. The chain links TRBV7-2 to TRBJ2-5; 7 bases are a match to TRBD1. The CDR3 is made up of 15 amino acids. With 3 bases clipped from V and 3 bases from J, the junction kept 7 bases outside the gene matches. Germline-derived CDR1 and CDR2 are SGHTA and FQGNSA. CDR3 region: CASSFNQGVEETQYF. CDR3 DNA sequence: TGTGCCAGCAGCTTCAATCAGGGGGTGGAAGAGACCCAGTACTTC.

This clone appeared many times. The V gene is TRBV18, the J gene TRBJ2-3; tentative D call: TRBD2 (5 bases). CDR1 and CDR2 (germline): KGHSH, LQKENI. The CDR3 is made up of 17 amino acids. CDR3 region: CDPKYRIGAGRTDTQYF. The CDR3, as DNA: TGTGATCCCAAATACCGGATTGGCGCGGGTCGCACAGATACGCAGTATTTT. Full variable domain (rest looked up from reference TRBV18 and TRBJ2-3): NAGVMQNPRHLVRRRGQEARLRCSPMKGHSHVYWYRQLPEEGLKFMVYLQKENIIDESGMPKERFSAEFPKEGPSILRIQQVVRGDSAAYFCDPKYRIGAGRTDTQYFGPGTRLTVL.

This clone was found a few times. This clone may be a read error of a much larger clone one base away. V usage is TRBV9 and J usage is TRBJ2-5; D is uncertain. From germline, CDR1 is SGDLS and CDR2 YYNGEE. The CDR3 loop spans 12 amino acids. V was pared by 5 bases and J by 0 bases, with 5 bases between. In nucleotides, the CDR3 is TGTGCCAGCAGTCGGGACCAAGAGACCCAGTACTTC. Translating gives CASSRDQETQYF. The full variable domain, completed using reference TRBV9 and TRBJ2-5, is DSGVTQTPKHLITATGQRVTLRCSPRSGDLSVYWYQQSLDQGLQFLIQYYNGEERAKGNILERFSAQQFPDLHSELNLSSLELGDSALYFCASSRDQETQYFGPGTRLLVL.

A word on this clone: Distinct nucleotide sequences in the sample also encode this CDR3. The chain links TRBV20-1 to TRBJ2-5, with no clear D. The CDR3 contains 11 residues. V lost 3 bases and J 7 bases, leaving 9 bases between the germline ends. Germline CDR1 DFQATT, CDR2 SNEGSKA (reference sequence). The CDR3 region has the DNA TGCAGTGCTAGTTTCCGAGGGACCCAGTACTTC. The encoded protein is CSASFRGTQYF.

The chain carries TRBV15 and TRBJ1-1, with a tentative D call TRBD1 (5 bases). The germline gives CDR1 LNHNV, CDR2 YYDKDF (reference sequence). Trimming took 7 bases from V and 3 from J, leaving 12 bases between them. The CDR3 is 13 residues long. The CDR3: CATNGDAYTEAFF. CDR3 DNA sequence: TGTGCCACCAACGGGGACGCTTACACTGAAGCTTTCTTT.

This clone was picked up a small number of times. The rearrangement links TRBV14 to TRBJ1-3, with D tentatively TRBD1 (5 bases). The CDR3 is 16 residues long. V lost 0 bases to trimming and J lost 2 bases, with 11 bases between them. Germline CDR1 reads SGHDN; CDR2 reads FVKESK. CDR3 sequence reads: CASSQDATDTGNTIYF. In DNA, the CDR3 is TGTGCCAGCAGCCAAGATGCGACAGATACTGGAAACACCATATATTTT.

This clone occurred a few times. The rearrangement uses TRBV7-9 and TRBJ2-3, with TRBD2 identical over 7 bases. The CDR3 covers 15 residues. With V trimmed by 5 bases and J by 2 bases, 7 bases remained unmatched. CDR1 is SEHNR and CDR2 is FQNEAQ in the germline V gene (reference sequence). CDR3 in DNA: TGTGCCAGCAGCGTATCTAGCGGACCCACAGATACGCAGTATTTT. Amino acid sequence: CASSVSSGPTDTQYF.

A few counts support this clone. CDR3 in amino acids: CASSSDGQGGNEQFF. DNA for the CDR3: TGCGCCAGCAGCTCCGATGGGCAGGGAGGGAATGAGCAGTTCTTC. The gene calls are TRBV5-1 and TRBJ2-1; 7 nucleotides match TRBD2. Germline V gives CDR1 SGHRS, CDR2 YFSETQ. Unmatched junction bases numbered 10, after V lost 3 bases and J lost 7 bases. The CDR3 consists of 15 residues.

With respect to this clone: Additional DNA sequences in this sample encode the identical CDR3. The chain carries TRBV25-1 and TRBJ1-1; perhaps TRBD1 as D (5 bases). Germline V gives CDR1 MGHDK, CDR2 SYGVNS. V gave up 4 bases and J gave up 1 base, with 16 bases separating them. The CDR3 spans 16 residues. As DNA, the CDR3 is TGTGCCAGCAGTGCGCAGAGGGGCTCTGGGAACACTGAAGCTTTCTTT. Its translation is CASSAQRGSGNTEAFF.

V is TRBV18 and J is TRBJ2-5; unclear D gene. The end of the DNA fits TRBJ2-7 better, so the J call may be wrong. Per the germline V gene, CDR1 is KGHSH and CDR2 is LQKENI. The CDR3 covers 12 residues. CDR3 sequence: CASSPHPYEQYF. The CDR3 coding sequence is TGTGCCAGCTCACCTCACCCCTACGAGCAGTACTTC.

This clone was picked up a small number of times. This chain connects TRBV5-1 to TRBJ2-7; D possibly matches TRBD1 or TRBD2 (6 bases each). The CDR3 has 15 amino acids. Trimming stripped 4 bases from V and 5 bases from J, with 19 bases between. Germline loops: CDR1 SGHRS, CDR2 YFSETQ. The CDR3 here is CASSLAGQGQDEQYF. DNA for the CDR3: TGCGCCAGCAGCCTGGCGGGGCAGGGGCAGGACGAGCAGTACTTC.

In this sample, this clone turned up a few times. The J gene is TRBJ2-3, the V gene TRBV5-5, with D uncertain. CDR3 length equals 15 residues. V was trimmed by 2 bases and J by 3 bases, leaving 13 bases between them. Per germline, CDR1 SGHKS and CDR2 YYEKEE (reference sequence). CDR3 bases: TGTGCCAGCAGCTTCGAGAGTTTAAGGACAGATACGCAGTATTTT. The encoded protein is CASSFESLRTDTQYF.

This clone was found a few times. This chain connects TRBV4-3 to TRBJ2-1, with TRBD2 matching 12 bases. The germline V gene has CDR1 LGHNA and CDR2 YSLEER. V lost 4 bases and J lost 4; bases outside the gene matches: 8. CDR3 length: 17 residues. The CDR3 loop is CASSLEGLAGGYNEQFF. The CDR3 DNA is TGCGCCAGCAGCCTAGAGGGACTAGCGGGTGGGTACAATGAGCAGTTCTTC.

The chain employs TRBV29-1 and TRBJ2-5; 8 bases map to TRBD2. Trimming at V came to 0 bases and at J to 1 base, leaving 7 bases not matched to a gene. This CDR3 comprises 16 residues. Germline CDR1 is SQVTM and CDR2 is ANQGSEA. Here the CDR3 reads CSVEDPLAGFQETQYF. As DNA, the CDR3 is TGCAGCGTTGAAGATCCCCTAGCGGGTTTCCAAGAGACCCAGTACTTC. Combining the CDR3 with reference TRBV29-1 and TRBJ2-5 gives the whole variable domain SAVISQKPSRDICQRGTSLTIQCQVDSQVTMMFWYRQQPGQSLTLIATANQGSEATYESGFVIDKFPISRPNLTFSTLTVSNMSPEDSSIYLCSVEDPLAGFQETQYFGPGTRLLVL.

This clone has more than one count but fewer than ten. The V call is TRBV28, the J call TRBJ1-2, with a weak D call TRBD1 (6 bases). The germline CDR1 and CDR2 sequences are MDHEN and SYDVKM. V was cut by 6 bases and J by 6 bases, with 20 bases left in between. CDR3 length equals 15 residues. The DNA of the CDR3 is TGTGCCAGCAGAAGGGGTGGAGCAGGGGAACATGGCTACACCTTC. It is translated as CASRRGGAGEHGYTF.